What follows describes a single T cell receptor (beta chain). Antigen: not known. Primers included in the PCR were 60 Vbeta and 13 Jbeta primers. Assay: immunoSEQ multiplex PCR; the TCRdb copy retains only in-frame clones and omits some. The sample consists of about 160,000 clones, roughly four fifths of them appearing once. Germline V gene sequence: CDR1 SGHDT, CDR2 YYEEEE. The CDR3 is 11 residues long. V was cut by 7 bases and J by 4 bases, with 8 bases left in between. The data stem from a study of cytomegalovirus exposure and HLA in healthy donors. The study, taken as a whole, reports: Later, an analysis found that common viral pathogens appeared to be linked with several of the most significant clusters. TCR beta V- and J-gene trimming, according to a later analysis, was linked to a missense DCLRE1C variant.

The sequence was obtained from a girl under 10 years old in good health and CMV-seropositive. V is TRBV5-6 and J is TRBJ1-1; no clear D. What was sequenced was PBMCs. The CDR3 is CASLGSTEAFF. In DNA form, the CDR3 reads TGTGCCAGCTTAGGGAGCACTGAAGCTTTCTTT.